The clone carrying this TCR beta chain was observed a single time. The data originate from a study of blood T cell repertoires in COVID-19. Overall study: T cells, B-cell-depleted T cells, or PBMCs supplied cDNA or gDNA.

V gave up 5 bases and J gave up 7 bases, with 17 bases separating them. Germline values: CDR1 SNHLY, CDR2 FYNNEI. The CDR3 length is 14 residues. Using immunoSEQ multiplex PCR, the repertoire was profiled, and TCRdb retains in-frame clones only, with some absent. The repertoire holds about 290,000 clones, with 89% as singletons. This TCR came from a woman in her forties who had recovered from COVID-19. The chain carries TRBV2 and TRBJ1-1; a possible D gene is TRBD1 (6 bases). The sequenced material came from peripheral blood. CDR3 protein: CASSPQGGLLEAFF. CDR3 nucleotide sequence: TGTGCCAGCAGTCCACAGGGCGGCCTCCTTGAAGCTTTCTTT.